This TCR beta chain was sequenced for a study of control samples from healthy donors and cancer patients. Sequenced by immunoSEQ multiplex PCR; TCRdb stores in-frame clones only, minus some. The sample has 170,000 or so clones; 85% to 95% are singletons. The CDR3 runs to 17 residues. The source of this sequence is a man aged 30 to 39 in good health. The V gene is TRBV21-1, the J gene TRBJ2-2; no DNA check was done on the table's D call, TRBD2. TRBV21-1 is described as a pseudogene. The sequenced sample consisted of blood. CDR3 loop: CASSKKRDTKYIGELFF. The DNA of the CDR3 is TGTGCCAGCAGCAAAAAGCGGGACACCAAGTACATCGGGGAGCTGTTTTTT.